This is a list of T cell receptor beta chains from one sample in a study of blood T cells in healthy people across ages. A single record per CDR3 protein comes from TCRdb applying MiXCR to the 5' RACE reads. The data contain about 1.1 million distinct CDR3 sequences, roughly two fifths of them singletons. The sequencing sample was made of blood. The receptor set was obtained from a man aged 18-30 years in good health. Both conserved end residues are trimmed from each CDR3.

CDR3: ASSPEQGGEKLF
V: TRBV27

CDR3: ASSLETDNQPQH
V: TRBV7-2

CDR3: ASRLGGVMRGAF
V: TRBV28

CDR3: ASSLSLGVSGYT
V: TRBV27

CDR3: ASSLGGSNTGELF
V: TRBV7-2

CDR3: SAPRDRGKHYGYT
V: TRBV20-1

CDR3: SVEDQQAST
V: TRBV29-1

CDR3: ATAGLAGLQETQY
V: TRBV6-2/TRBV6-3

CDR3: ASSEHTEAF
V: TRBV11-1

CDR3: ASSRASTEAF
V: TRBV14

CDR3: ASSSTWRREKLF
V: TRBV28

CDR3: ASSGGLLLETQY
V: TRBV9

CDR3: ATAPGAGQLNTEAF
V: TRBV24-1

CDR3: ASSPGGRDVRSSYNEQF
V: TRBV7-9

CDR3: ASSFGWGNEQF
V: TRBV2

CDR3: ASSLDRVLAKNIQY
V: TRBV6-5

CDR3: ASSLLTGFEAF
V: TRBV27

CDR3: ASSPGSTNQPQH
V: TRBV7-2

CDR3: ASSQDLAGIQETQY
V: TRBV3-1

CDR3: ASSQVGLQETQY
V: TRBV4-1

CDR3: ASSLETGAGAEAF
V: TRBV12-3/TRBV12-4

CDR3: ASSKGDGDSGNTIY
V: TRBV5-1

CDR3: ASSARTSGGADTQY
V: TRBV9

CDR3: ASSPLRGGMGTEAF
V: TRBV5-1

CDR3: ASSQGTPQSNQPRH
V: TRBV4-1

CDR3: SAGGSVGEKLF
V: TRBV29-1

CDR3: ASGPTGGEKLF
V: TRBV5-1

CDR3: ASSLEGVRPEAF
V: TRBV6-5

CDR3: AISEPSNYGYT
V: TRBV10-3

CDR3: SADDAGDRGLWVDT
V: TRBV20-1

CDR3: ASMMKEWYYNEQF
V: TRBV2

CDR3: ASSLVRYATGYGYT
V: TRBV5-5

CDR3: ASTEGQRNTEAF
V: TRBV28

CDR3: ASSGDHGGGTEAF
V: TRBV5-1

CDR3: ASSHSTTDPNEKLF
V: TRBV4-1

CDR3: ASSRGDRVVTEAF
V: TRBV11-1

CDR3: ASSLGGTGVYEQY
V: TRBV5-1

CDR3: ASAPPGQGHQDTQY
V: TRBV10-3

CDR3: ASSSVDRENTEAF
V: TRBV6-2/TRBV6-3

CDR3: ASRGTGAGDSDFYGYT
V: TRBV5-1

CDR3: ASSLDLEAYGYT
V: TRBV7-2

CDR3: ASSRTGRGYT
V: TRBV2